The 26 T cell receptor beta chains in this list originate from one sample, sequenced in a study of T cell responses to AZD1222 COVID-19 vaccine. Assay: immunoSEQ multiplex PCR; the TCRdb copy retains only in-frame clones and omits some. The sample shows 85,000 to 90,000 clones, under 95% of them seen only once. The source was peripheral blood, collected on day 0 of MenACWY control vaccination. Receptors were obtained from an adult in good health.

The chain recombines TRBV24-1 with TRBJ1-1, with D maybe TRBD1 (6 bases). Germline values: CDR1 KGHDR, CDR2 SFDVKD. The CDR3 totals 12 residues. Trimming removed 2 bases from V and 11 bases from J, with 11 bases in between. CDR3 in amino acids: CATSDSDRHAFF. In nucleotides, the CDR3 is TGTGCCACCAGTGATTCAGACAGGCATGCTTTCTTT.

The genes are TRBV18 and TRBJ1-4, with 8 nucleotides matching TRBD1. Germline V gene lookup returns CDR1 KGHSH and CDR2 LQKENI. Trimming cost V 2 bases and J 0 bases; bases outside gene matches: 8. The CDR3 spans 18 residues. The CDR3 nucleotides read TGTGCCAGCTCACCAAGGACAGGGTACAGTACAACTAATGAAAAACTGTTTTTT. Its translation: CASSPRTGYSTTNEKLFF.

The rearrangement links TRBV27 to TRBJ1-2, with 7 bases fitting TRBD1. This CDR3 region has 14 residues. Germline CDR1 and CDR2: MNHEY and SMNVEV (reference sequence). V gave up 2 bases and J gave up 5 bases; unmatched junction bases: 5. The CDR3 DNA sequence: TGTGCCAGCAGTTTACGTGGGACAGAGTATGGCTACACCTTC. It is translated as CASSLRGTEYGYTF.

The V call is TRBV9, the J call TRBJ1-3, with 8 bases lining up with TRBD1. CDR3 length equals 15 residues. J lost 4 bases, V lost 3 bases, and 6 bases had no gene match. Germline-derived CDR1 and CDR2 are SGDLS and YYNGEE. CDR3 in DNA: TGTGCCAGCAGCGCGGGACAGGCAGGAGGAAACACCATATATTTT. Encoded protein: CASSAGQAGGNTIYF.

The V call is TRBV11-3, the J call TRBJ2-7; 7 bases match TRBD1. V was pared by 1 base and J by 2 bases, with 8 bases of the junction left unmatched. This CDR3 spans 16 amino acids. Per germline, CDR1 SGHNT and CDR2 YENEEA. CDR3 sequence reads: CASSLGTGDVPYEQYF. The CDR3 DNA reads as TGTGCCAGCAGCTTAGGTACAGGGGATGTACCCTACGAGCAGTACTTC.

The genes are TRBV10-1 and TRBJ2-1, with D possibly matching TRBD2 (6 bases). From germline, CDR1 is WNHNN and CDR2 SYGVQD (reference sequence). The V end was cut by 8 bases, the J end by 8 bases, with 19 bases between. The CDR3 length is 14 residues. CDR3: CASGDGGFPHEQFF. Written as DNA, the CDR3 is TGCGCCAGCGGGGACGGAGGGTTCCCGCATGAGCAGTTCTTC.

This clone was seen only a few times. The rearrangement joins TRBV3-1 (or the pseudogene TRBV3-2) to TRBJ1-1, with no clear D. The CDR3 has 13 amino acids. V was cut by 3 bases and J by 3 bases, with 8 bases left in between. In germline, CDR1 is LGHDT, CDR2 YNNKEL (reference sequence). The CDR3 reads CASSHEGDTEAFF. For the CDR3, the DNA is TGTGCCAGCAGCCACGAGGGTGACACTGAAGCTTTCTTT.

The count of this clone is one. This chain links TRBV11-2 with TRBJ1-2, with 12 nucleotides matching TRBD1. The CDR3 extends over 16 amino acids. In germline, CDR1 is SGHAT, CDR2 FQNNGV. V was pared by 5 bases and J by 1 base, with 5 bases of the junction left unmatched. In DNA, the CDR3 is TGTGCCAGCAGCATGGGACAGGGGGCGAGTAACTATGGCTACACCTTC. Protein sequence: CASSMGQGASNYGYTF.

The gene calls are TRBV7-2 and TRBJ1-4; 7 bases fit TRBD1. The CDR3 covers 15 residues. The V gene end was trimmed by 3 bases and the J gene end by 7 bases; junction bases not matched to a gene: 8. Germline lookup yields CDR1 SGHTA and CDR2 FQGNSA. In DNA form, the CDR3 reads TGTGCCAGCAGCTTTTTCGACAGGGAGGTTGAAAAACTGTTTTTT. This gives the protein CASSFFDREVEKLFF.

This chain connects TRBV18 to TRBJ2-7; 11 bases agree with TRBD1. This CDR3 comprises 13 residues. The germline CDR1 and CDR2 sequences are KGHSH and LQKENI. V trimming: 6 bases; J trimming: 5 bases; junction bases outside the gene matches: 3. The CDR3 loop is CASSTGQGDEQYF. The CDR3 bases are TGTGCCAGCTCGACGGGACAGGGGGACGAGCAGTACTTC.

The V and J genes are TRBV5-1 and TRBJ2-3; D unresolved. This CDR3 has 15 amino acids. Germline CDR1 is SGHRS and CDR2 is YFSETQ. Trimming took off 0 bases at V and 0 bases at J, with 8 bases between the two ends. The CDR3 region is CASSLGDISTDTQYF. CDR3 bases: TGCGCCAGCAGCTTGGGAGACATTAGCACAGATACGCAGTATTTT.

The J gene is TRBJ1-2, the V gene TRBV18; D possibly corresponds to TRBD1 (5 bases). Germline V gene lookup returns CDR1 KGHSH and CDR2 LQKENI. V was cut by 3 bases and J by 5 bases, with 19 bases left in between. The CDR3 is made up of 16 amino acids. The CDR3 region is CASSPTSQGSSYGYTF. As DNA, the CDR3 is TGTGCCAGCTCACCCACAAGTCAGGGATCAAGTTATGGCTACACCTTC.

The chain joins TRBV19 to TRBJ2-5; D could derive from TRBD1 or TRBD2 (5 bases each). The germline CDR1 and CDR2 sequences are LNHDA and SQIVND (reference sequence). This CDR3 spans 15 amino acids. Trimming removed 5 bases from V and 1 base from J, with 14 bases in between. The DNA of the CDR3 is TGTGCCAGTAGTGGCTCCGGGACGGCCCAAGAGACCCAGTACTTC. This encodes CASSGSGTAQETQYF.

The chain is built from TRBV6-5 and TRBJ1-4, with D tentatively TRBD1 (5 bases). The CDR3 has 16 residues. Trimming cost V 0 bases and J 6 bases, with 14 bases left between them. Germline CDR1 is MNHEY and CDR2 is SVGAGI. CDR3 in DNA: TGTGCCAGCAGTTACTCCCGGGGCGGACTTTATGAAAAACTGTTTTTT. Protein product: CASSYSRGGLYEKLFF.

The chain has TRBV3-1 (or the pseudogene TRBV3-2) and TRBJ1-1, with D possibly TRBD1 on 5 matching bases. V gave up 4 bases and J gave up 1 base, with 10 bases separating them. Germline loops: CDR1 LGHDT, CDR2 YNNKEL (reference sequence). This CDR3 region has 14 residues. The CDR3 bases are TGTGCCAGCAGCCGCAACACAGGGAACACTGAAGCTTTCTTT. This encodes CASSRNTGNTEAFF.

J is TRBJ2-1 and V is TRBV28; the match to TRBD2 covers 9 bases. The V gene end was trimmed by 2 bases and the J gene end by 4 bases; junction bases not matched to a gene: 3. Germline V gives CDR1 MDHEN, CDR2 SYDVKM. This CDR3 is 15 amino acids long. Here the CDR3 reads CASSLEAGGYNEQFF. CDR3 in DNA: TGTGCCAGCAGTTTAGAAGCGGGGGGATACAATGAGCAGTTCTTC.

The J gene is TRBJ2-7, the V gene TRBV21-1; TRBD2 is the table's D call and was not checked against the DNA. TRBV21-1 constitutes a pseudogene. The CDR3 consists of 16 residues. The CDR3 protein is CASSKAAGTSHYEQYF. CDR3 DNA sequence: TGTGCCAGCAGCAAAGCCGCCGGGACTTCACACTACGAGCAGTACTTC.

Here the CDR3 DNA reads TGTGCCAGCAGCTTATTGGCAGGGAGGAGGGAAGCTTTCTTT. Protein sequence: CASSLLAGRREAFF. V is TRBV7-8 and J is TRBJ1-1, with D possibly being TRBD1 (5 bases). This CDR3 spans 14 amino acids. Germline assignment: CDR1 SGHVS and CDR2 FQNEAQ. V lost 2 bases to trimming and J lost 8 bases, with 15 bases between them.

Here the CDR3 DNA reads TGCGCCAGCAGTCCCGGGACTAGCGGAGAGACCCAGTACTTC. This translates into CASSPGTSGETQYF. This chain uses TRBV5-1 with TRBJ2-5, with 11 bases lining up with TRBD2. Germline lookup yields CDR1 SGHRS and CDR2 YFSETQ. The J segment lost 4 bases and the V segment lost 5 bases, leaving 4 bases of the junction unmatched. CDR3 length equals 14 residues.

This rearrangement joins TRBV14 to TRBJ2-5; perhaps D is TRBD1 or TRBD2 (6 bases each). This CDR3 region has 18 residues. Germline assignment: CDR1 SGHDN and CDR2 FVKESK. V was cut by 0 bases and J by 3 bases, with 20 bases left in between. The CDR3 reads CASSQEEVGGQYKETQYF. Written as DNA, the CDR3 is TGTGCCAGCAGCCAAGAGGAGGTCGGGGGCCAGTATAAAGAGACCCAGTACTTC.

The chain has TRBV29-1 and TRBJ2-7; 8 positions agree with TRBD1. V lost 4 bases, J lost 6 bases, and 11 bases stayed unmatched. Germline CDR1 SQVTM, CDR2 ANQGSEA. The CDR3 contains 14 residues. CDR3 DNA sequence: TGCAGCGTTGTCCCCCTCGACAGGGGCAGCGAGCAGTACTTC. Encoded protein: CSVVPLDRGSEQYF.

The rearrangement uses TRBV10-3 and TRBJ1-4; no reliable D call. CDR1 is ENHRY and CDR2 is SYGVKD in the germline V gene. V was clipped by 4 bases and J by 8 bases, with 14 bases between them. There are 14 residues in the CDR3. DNA for the CDR3: TGTGCCATCAGTGGCGACGGCGACTCCGAAAAACTGTTTTTT. This translates into CAISGDGDSEKLFF.

The rearrangement uses TRBV18 and TRBJ2-1, with 8 bases identical to TRBD2. CDR3 length: 15 amino acids. V was pared by 6 bases and J by 2 bases, with 6 bases of the junction left unmatched. CDR1 is KGHSH, CDR2 LQKENI, per germline. CDR3 loop: CASSITSGPYNEQFF. For the CDR3, the DNA is TGTGCCAGCTCTATCACTAGCGGCCCCTACAATGAGCAGTTCTTC.

The rearrangement joins TRBV6-2 or TRBV6-3 to TRBJ1-5, with D uncertain. The germline V gene encodes CDR1 MNHEY and CDR2 SVGEGT. The ends were cut back, 5 bases at V and 3 bases at J, with 11 bases in the middle. The CDR3 runs 14 residues. Written as DNA, the CDR3 is TGTGCCAGCAGTGCCCACGACCCCAATCAGCCCCAGCATTTT. Protein product: CASSAHDPNQPQHF.

The chain is built from TRBV3-1 (or the pseudogene TRBV3-2) and TRBJ2-3; D is perhaps TRBD1 or TRBD2 (7 bases each). V shed 5 bases and J shed 4 bases, with 16 bases lying between them. There are 15 residues in the CDR3. Germline V CDR1 and CDR2: LGHDT, YNNKEL (reference sequence). CDR3 in DNA: TGTGCCAGCAGCAGTCAGGGGGGGGCCCCAGATACGCAGTATTTT. It codes for CASSSQGGAPDTQYF.

CDR3 in amino acids: CATGDSYSYEQYF. CDR3 DNA sequence: TGTGCCACCGGGGACAGCTACTCCTACGAGCAGTACTTC. This chain links TRBV28 with TRBJ2-7; 7 bases are a match to TRBD1. Germline V lookup: CDR1 MDHEN, CDR2 SYDVKM. With 10 bases clipped from V and 0 bases from J, the junction kept 6 bases outside the gene matches. This CDR3 has 13 residues.